One sample yielded the 22 T cell receptor beta chains listed below, sequenced in a study of cytomegalovirus exposure and HLA in healthy donors. The PCR had 60 Vbeta and 13 Jbeta primers. Data came from immunoSEQ multiplex PCR; TCRdb stores just in-frame clones and leaves some out. The data show roughly 140,000 clones, around 79% seen once. Source material: PBMCs. The receptors come from a man aged 25-40 years in good health and CMV-seropositive.

V usage is TRBV2 and J usage is TRBJ2-1; the match to TRBD2 covers 8 bases. Per germline, CDR1 SNHLY and CDR2 FYNNEI. This CDR3 is built from 14 residues. J lost 7 bases, V lost 6 bases, and 8 bases had no gene match. The CDR3: CASRKRETGNEQFF. The CDR3 DNA sequence: TGTGCCAGCAGGAAGCGGGAGACGGGTAATGAGCAGTTCTTC.

This clone was counted a few times. The junction does not match germline at one end; this may be a read error. CDR3 bases: TGTGCCACCGCAGGGGGCCAGGCCAACGGCCTGACTTTC. Amino acids: CATAGGQANGLTF. The genes are TRBV18 and TRBJ2-6, with 8 bases matching TRBD1. CDR3 length equals 13 residues. Germline V gives CDR1 KGHSH, CDR2 LQKENI.

This chain uses TRBV28 with TRBJ2-3; D gene unclear. The germline CDR1 and CDR2 sequences are MDHEN and SYDVKM. CDR3 size: 16 residues. V lost 5 bases and J 1 base, leaving 16 bases between the germline ends. The DNA for the CDR3 is TGTGCCAGCAGTCCCTGGAGTGGCACGGGCACAGATACGCAGTATTTT. It translates to CASSPWSGTGTDTQYF.

The chain has TRBV21-1 and TRBJ1-1; the tabulated D call, TRBD1, remains unverified against the DNA. TRBV21-1 is listed as a pseudogene. This CDR3 contains 17 residues. CDR3 in amino acids: CASSKAVRESQGAEAFF. CDR3 bases: TGTGCCAGCAGCAAAGCTGTCAGAGAATCTCAGGGGGCTGAAGCTTTCTTT.

This clone has only a few counts. The V gene is TRBV18, the J gene TRBJ2-7; D is unresolved. Between the trimmed V and J ends, which lost 1 base and 0 bases, there was a span of 7 bases. CDR1 and CDR2 (germline): KGHSH, LQKENI. This CDR3 is built from 14 residues. The CDR3 region is CASSPLQNSYEQYF. The DNA for the CDR3 is TGTGCCAGCTCACCACTCCAAAACTCCTACGAGCAGTACTTC.

V usage is TRBV6-1 and J usage is TRBJ2-7; D perhaps matches TRBD1 (5 bases). This CDR3 is 13 amino acids long. From germline, CDR1 is MNHNS and CDR2 SASEGT. The germline V and J ends were trimmed by 6 bases and 1 base, with 10 bases remaining between them. CDR3 bases: TGTGCCAGCAGCGTGACAGCTTCCTACGAGCAGTACTTC. As protein: CASSVTASYEQYF.

This clone has a single count. This chain links TRBV5-1 with TRBJ1-1; TRBD1 matches 8 bases. Per germline, CDR1 SGHRS and CDR2 YFSETQ. Trimming at V came to 0 bases and at J to 2 bases, leaving 3 bases not matched to a gene. This CDR3 comprises 15 residues. CDR3 sequence reads: CASSLAGQGNTEAFF. CDR3 in DNA: TGCGCCAGCAGCTTGGCCGGACAGGGAAACACTGAAGCTTTCTTT.

The rearrangement joins TRBV9 to TRBJ2-7, with TRBD1 as a possible D gene (6 bases). The CDR3 has 13 amino acids. Germline V gene sequence: CDR1 SGDLS, CDR2 YYNGEE. V dropped 0 bases and J dropped 2 bases, with 6 bases sitting between them. Written as DNA, the CDR3 is TGTGCCAGCAGCGTAGGGGGGCCCTACGAGCAGTACTTC. Its protein is CASSVGGPYEQYF. Full variable domain (outside the CDR3, taken from reference TRBV9 and TRBJ2-7): DSGVTQTPKHLITATGQRVTLRCSPRSGDLSVYWYQQSLDQGLQFLIQYYNGEERAKGNILERFSAQQFPDLHSELNLSSLELGDSALYFCASSVGGPYEQYFGPGTRLTVT.

The chain carries TRBV2 and TRBJ1-4; D remains unclear. This CDR3 is 14 amino acids long. V lost 1 base and J 8 bases, leaving 11 bases between the germline ends. Per the germline V gene, CDR1 is SNHLY and CDR2 is FYNNEI. The CDR3 is CASSEGPAGEKLFF. CDR3 in DNA: TGTGCCAGCAGTGAAGGCCCAGCCGGGGAAAAACTGTTTTTT.

The V gene is TRBV6-1, the J gene TRBJ1-5; D might be TRBD1 (5 bases). This CDR3 spans 15 amino acids. CDR1 and CDR2 from the germline V gene are MNHNS and SASEGT. V was pared by 6 bases and J by 1 base, with 13 bases between. CDR3 DNA sequence: TGTGCCAGCAGCAAAGGGGTGGACAGCAATCAGCCCCAGCATTTT. It codes for CASSKGVDSNQPQHF.

V usage is TRBV9 and J usage is TRBJ2-7, with TRBD2 identical over 11 bases. Trimming cost V 0 bases and J 5 bases; bases outside gene matches: 7. The CDR3 consists of 16 residues. Germline lookup yields CDR1 SGDLS and CDR2 YYNGEE. CDR3 in DNA: TGTGCCAGCAGCGTAGACATTAGCGGGGGGGCGAACGAGCAGTACTTC. As protein: CASSVDISGGANEQYF.

Only one count was recorded for this clone. The rearrangement uses TRBV28 and TRBJ1-5; TRBD1 matches 9 bases. Per the germline V gene, CDR1 is MDHEN and CDR2 is SYDVKM. After removal of 3 bases from V and 0 bases from J, the junction contained 15 bases not matched to a gene. CDR3 length: 20 amino acids. The CDR3 DNA follows: TGTGCCAGCAGTTTCCCCACCCCAGGACAGGGGTGGGATAGCAATCAGCCCCAGCATTTT. As protein: CASSFPTPGQGWDSNQPQHF.

This chain joins TRBV28 and TRBJ2-1, with 11 positions matching TRBD2. Unmatched junction bases numbered 14, after V lost 5 bases and J lost 11 bases. This CDR3 has 16 residues. Germline assignment: CDR1 MDHEN and CDR2 SYDVKM. The CDR3, as DNA: TGTGCCAGCAGTCCCGGGGCTAGCGGGAGGCATCTCCAGCAGTTCTTC. Amino acids: CASSPGASGRHLQQFF.

This chain joins TRBV30 and TRBJ2-5; D is unclear. There are 11 residues in the CDR3. The V end lost 3 bases, the J end lost 0 bases, and 2 bases lay between the germline ends. The germline gives CDR1 GTSNPN, CDR2 SVGIG (reference sequence). CDR3: CAWSDQETQYF. The CDR3 DNA is TGTGCCTGGAGCGACCAAGAGACCCAGTACTTC.

This chain uses TRBV6-6 with TRBJ2-3; 14 bases fit TRBD2. CDR3 length: 15 amino acids. The junction had 9 bases not matched to a gene; V was cut back by 11 bases and J by 5 bases. The germline CDR1 and CDR2 sequences are MNHNY and SVGAGI (reference sequence). The CDR3 sequence is CAAGGLAGVIDTQYF. DNA for the CDR3: TGTGCCGCGGGGGGACTAGCGGGAGTTATAGATACGCAGTATTTT.

This sequence joins TRBV9 and TRBJ2-4; D not certain. The CDR3 has 15 amino acids. Germline V gene lookup returns CDR1 SGDLS and CDR2 YYNGEE. With 0 bases removed from V and 0 bases from J, the gap between germline ends came to 7 bases. The CDR3 sequence is CASSVDPLAKNIQYF. The CDR3 DNA reads TGTGCCAGCAGCGTAGATCCGTTAGCCAAAAACATTCAGTACTTC.

V gene TRBV4-1 combines with J gene TRBJ2-1; 9 bases align to TRBD2. Losses at the gene ends were 3 bases for V and 2 bases for J; bases not matched to a gene: 5. Germline CDR1 MGHRA, CDR2 YSYEKL. This CDR3 contains 16 residues. CDR3: CASSHLSGRTYNEQFF. For the CDR3, the DNA is TGCGCCAGCAGCCACCTTAGCGGGAGAACCTACAATGAGCAGTTCTTC.

This clone was observed once. The chain carries TRBV6-1 and TRBJ1-1, with D possibly being TRBD1 (5 bases). The CDR3 has 14 amino acids. Germline assignment: CDR1 MNHNS and CDR2 SASEGT. With 3 bases removed from V and 0 bases from J, the gap between germline ends came to 8 bases. DNA for the CDR3: TGTGCCAGCAGTGATCGGGGGATGAACACTGAAGCTTTCTTT. The encoded protein is CASSDRGMNTEAFF.

This chain joins TRBV13 and TRBJ2-1, with D possibly TRBD2 on 5 matching bases. The V end was cut by 1 base, the J end by 0 bases, with 10 bases between. The V gene's germline CDR1 is PRHDT and CDR2 FYEKMQ (reference sequence). The CDR3 has 16 residues. The CDR3 nucleotides read TGTGCCAGCAGCTTAGTACGCGGGCCCTCCTACAATGAGCAGTTCTTC. As protein: CASSLVRGPSYNEQFF.

The rearrangement uses TRBV7-6 and TRBJ2-2; 10 bases map to TRBD2. Per germline, CDR1 SGHVS and CDR2 FNYEAQ. The J segment lost 6 bases and the V segment lost 6 bases, leaving 10 bases of the junction unmatched. The CDR3 spans 16 residues. The CDR3 region has the DNA TGTGCCAGCAGTTACCCGAGCGGGGGGGCATCCGGGGAGCTGTTTTTT. This codes for CASSYPSGGASGELFF.

With regard to this clone: The sample has other DNA sequences that encode this CDR3 too. The chain carries TRBV11-2 and TRBJ2-5, with D perhaps TRBD2 (5 bases). The end of the DNA aligns better with TRBJ2-7, so the J call may be wrong. The CDR3 contains 12 residues. Germline V gives CDR1 SGHAT, CDR2 FQNNGV. CDR3 sequence reads: CASSLGAYEQYF. DNA for the CDR3: TGTGCCAGCAGCTTGGGAGCCTACGAGCAGTACTTC.

V usage is TRBV9 and J usage is TRBJ2-3, with a possible D match to TRBD1 (6 bases). This CDR3 is 15 amino acids long. V was pared by 0 bases and J by 3 bases, with 11 bases between. Germline V gene lookup returns CDR1 SGDLS and CDR2 YYNGEE. CDR3 protein: CASSVGATGTDTQYF. The DNA of the CDR3 is TGTGCCAGCAGCGTAGGAGCGACAGGTACAGATACGCAGTATTTT.